What follows describes a single T cell receptor beta chain. Germline values: CDR1 MGHRA, CDR2 YSYEKL. Trimming removed 3 bases from V and 4 bases from J; junction bases left unmatched: 3. The CDR3 length is 16 residues. The entry originates in a study of CD8 T cells in Susac syndrome. An input of about 0.5 to 1 ug of RNA was subjected to reverse transcription using random hexamers. TCR beta CDR3 was amplified by immunoSEQ covering 54 Vbeta and 13 Jbeta. In TCRdb, the immunoSEQ multiplex PCR reads were re-called with MiXCR into one record per CDR3 protein. The sample gives roughly 200,000 distinct CDR3 sequences, roughly 94% of which show up once; 0.085% to 0.1% is in the top ten.

This rearrangement joins TRBV4-1 to TRBJ2-1, with 13 bases lining up with TRBD2. The source of this sequence is a human donor with Susac syndrome. Sequencing was performed on CD4+ T cells from PBMCs. The CDR3 spells CASSQGLAGRYNEQFF. In DNA form, the CDR3 reads TGCGCCAGCAGCCAGGGACTAGCGGGGAGATACAATGAGCAGTTCTTC.